The 14 T cell receptor beta chains listed next were all sequenced from one sample in a study of blood T cell repertoires in COVID-19. Measured with immunoSEQ multiplex PCR; TCRdb has only the in-frame clones, and not every one. This sample yields approximately 250,000 clones, of which around nine tenths are seen a single time; approximately 2% belongs to the top ten. Source material: PBMCs or T cells enriched from blood (not recorded which). The origin of the receptors is a woman aged 55-69 years in a cohort exposed to, infected with or recovered from COVID-19 (not recorded which).

J is TRBJ2-7 and V is TRBV2; 11 bases line up with TRBD2. Per germline, CDR1 SNHLY and CDR2 FYNNEI. Trimming cost V 7 bases and J 1 base; bases outside gene matches: 0. The CDR3 extends over 13 amino acids. The CDR3 loop reads CASTSGRSYEQYF. The DNA for the CDR3 is TGTGCCAGCACTAGCGGGAGGTCCTACGAGCAGTACTTC.

Note on this clone: At the DNA level, this CDR3 is encoded by other sequences in the same sample as well. The V gene is TRBV9, the J gene TRBJ1-5; D unclear. Germline values: CDR1 SGDLS, CDR2 YYNGEE. V lost 0 bases and J lost 7, with 8 bases in between. The CDR3 spans 13 residues. CDR3: CASSVGGGQPQHF. The CDR3 DNA is TGTGCCAGCAGCGTAGGAGGCGGGCAGCCCCAGCATTTT.

This sequence joins TRBV9 and TRBJ2-7; D gene ambiguous. Trimming stripped 4 bases from V and 6 bases from J, with 20 bases between. This CDR3 has 15 amino acids. CDR1 is SGDLS and CDR2 is YYNGEE in the germline V gene. The CDR3 DNA reads TGTGCCAGCAGCCTGAAAAGCGATGGATCGAGCGAGCAGTACTTC. It yields the protein CASSLKSDGSSEQYF.

The gene calls are TRBV29-1 and TRBJ2-5, with D maybe TRBD2 (6 bases). V shed 7 bases and J shed 0 bases, with 18 bases lying between them. The V gene's germline CDR1 is SQVTM and CDR2 ANQGSEA. CDR3 length: 15 residues. CDR3 protein: CSALREIGYQETQYF. CDR3 DNA sequence: TGCAGCGCCTTACGGGAGATCGGGTACCAAGAGACCCAGTACTTC.

V is TRBV11-2 and J is TRBJ2-5; 13 bases map to TRBD2. The V and J ends lost 5 bases and 0 bases, in that order; junction bases with no gene match: 6. The CDR3 contains 17 residues. Per the germline V gene, CDR1 is SGHAT and CDR2 is FQNNGV. This chain's CDR3 is CASSPGTSGANQETQYF. The CDR3 nucleotides are TGTGCCAGCAGCCCCGGGACTAGCGGGGCTAACCAAGAGACCCAGTACTTC.

The chain couples TRBV18 to TRBJ2-2; D call uncertain. Germline CDR1 KGHSH, CDR2 LQKENI. The CDR3 covers 16 residues. The germline V and J ends were trimmed by 2 bases and 1 base, with 11 bases remaining between them. The CDR3 nucleotides are TGTGCCAGCTCACCAGATCAGGTGCTGAACACCGGGGAGCTGTTTTTT. Its protein is CASSPDQVLNTGELFF.

The rearrangement links TRBV14 to TRBJ2-3, with D perhaps matching TRBD2 (6 bases). There are 15 residues in the CDR3. Per germline, CDR1 SGHDN and CDR2 FVKESK. Trimming took 5 bases from V and 1 from J, leaving 13 bases between them. CDR3 nucleotide sequence: TGTGCCAGCAGCGAGGAGGGTAAAGGCACAGATACGCAGTATTTT. Residues: CASSEEGKGTDTQYF.

The chain is built from TRBV7-8 and TRBJ2-1; 8 positions agree with TRBD2. The junction had 12 bases not matched to a gene; V was cut back by 5 bases and J by 6 bases. The CDR3 covers 16 residues. CDR1 SGHVS and CDR2 FQNEAQ come from the germline V gene. This CDR3 is CASSKVPGLVTNEQFF. In DNA, the CDR3 is TGTGCCAGCAGCAAAGTACCGGGACTAGTGACCAATGAGCAGTTCTTC.

This clone has only a few counts. CDR3 in DNA: TGTGCCAGCAGTAGCCCTGGGGCATTGGGCTACAATGAGCAGTTCTTC. The encoded protein is CASSSPGALGYNEQFF. V gene TRBV7-3 combines with J gene TRBJ2-1, with D possibly matching TRBD1 (5 bases). The germline CDR1 and CDR2 sequences are SGHTA and FQGTGA. This CDR3 spans 16 amino acids. Trimming stripped 6 bases from V and 3 bases from J, with 18 bases between. The whole variable domain, remainder taken from reference TRBV7-3 and TRBJ2-1, is GAGVSQTPSNKVTEKGKYVELRCDPISGHTALYWYRQSLGQGPEFLIYFQGTGAADDSGLPNDRFFAVRPEGSVSTLKIQRTERGDSAVYLCASSSPGALGYNEQFFGPGTRLTVL.

The V call is TRBV11-2, the J call TRBJ1-3; the D gene is possibly TRBD1 (6 bases). Germline CDR1 reads SGHAT; CDR2 reads FQNNGV. Trimming stripped 5 bases from V and 0 bases from J, with 17 bases between. The CDR3 length is 17 residues. CDR3 residues: CASSPRGGGSSGNTIYF. The CDR3 DNA follows: TGTGCCAGCAGCCCCAGAGGGGGGGGCTCCTCTGGAAACACCATATATTTT.

Note on this clone: Other nucleotide sequences in the sample specify the same CDR3. The V and J genes are TRBV19 and TRBJ2-2; a weak D match, TRBD2 (6 bases). Germline V gives CDR1 LNHDA, CDR2 SQIVND (reference sequence). The V gene lost 6 bases and the J gene lost 1 base, with 9 bases spanning the gap. The CDR3 loop spans 14 amino acids. The DNA of the CDR3 is TGTGCCAGTAGGGAGGGCCGGAACACCGGGGAGCTGTTTTTT. Translation: CASREGRNTGELFF.

The V gene is TRBV7-9, the J gene TRBJ2-1, with 7 bases that match TRBD2. There are 16 residues in the CDR3. J was trimmed by 1 base and V by 1 base; bases with no gene match: 4. Germline-derived CDR1 and CDR2 are SEHNR and FQNEAQ (reference sequence). CDR3 nucleotide sequence: TGTGCCAGCAGCTTAGAGGGCGGGAGTTCCTACAATGAGCAGTTCTTC. Its protein product is CASSLEGGSSYNEQFF.

This clone was seen once. The chain employs TRBV6-4 and TRBJ2-1; D is perhaps TRBD1 (6 bases). Deletions cut 0 bases from V and 10 bases from J, with 7 bases between. Germline CDR1 MRHNA, CDR2 SNTAGT. This CDR3 has 12 amino acids. DNA of the CDR3: TGTGCCAGCAGTGACTCTGGGGGCGAGCAGTTCTTC. Protein sequence: CASSDSGGEQFF.

The chain carries TRBV10-1 and TRBJ2-1, with 10 bases lining up with TRBD2. With V trimmed by 2 bases and J by 8 bases, 6 bases remained unmatched. Germline-derived CDR1 and CDR2 are WNHNN and SYGVQD (reference sequence). The CDR3 covers 15 residues. The CDR3: CASSEGSGGVDEQFF. The CDR3 region has the DNA TGCGCCAGCAGTGAGGGAAGCGGGGGGGTCGATGAGCAGTTCTTC.